There are many counts of the clone carrying this T cell receptor beta chain. Its antigen is not known. Via MiXCR, TCRdb re-called the 5' RACE reads, giving one row per CDR3 protein. The data show 500,000 or so distinct CDR3 sequences, over 4% seen once. This sample stems from a study of CD8 T cells in ankylosing spondylitis. Study-wide results and caveats: Several highly homologous variants formed a TCR beta motif that appeared characteristic of ankylosing spondylitis blood.

V was clipped by 5 bases and J by 4 bases, with 14 bases between them. The CDR3 covers 14 residues. Germline assignment: CDR1 DFQATT and CDR2 SNEGSKA (reference sequence). The sample comprised blood, either unsorted or a sorted T cell fraction (not recorded which). The chain links TRBV20-1 to TRBJ1-4; D is unresolved. The receptor was derived from a male donor with ankylosing spondylitis. CDR3 DNA sequence: TGCAGTGCTCGAAACACCAGGAGTAATGAAAAACTGTTTTTT. Its translation is CSARNTRSNEKLFF.